Listed below are T cell receptor beta chains from one sample, sequenced in a study of blood T cells in healthy people across ages. Each CDR3 protein gets one entry after TCRdb re-called the 5' RACE reads with MiXCR. The sample yields approximately 580,000 distinct CDR3 sequences, approximately 25% seen once. The sample was also reused in another study, on T cells of mothers and their children.

Sequencing was done on a sample of blood. The receptors originated from a boy aged 10-17 years in good health. CDR3s include the opening cysteine and the closing phenylalanine or tryptophan. A D gene is named only where the DNA matches it firmly. Clone size is stated in some rows and not others, as once, few, many or a class when expanded.

CDR3nt,CDR3aa,d_gene,j_gene,v_gene,abundance
TGTGCCAGCACCCCGGGGCTAGCGGACACAGATACGCAGTATTTT,CASTPGLADTDTQYF,TRBD2,TRBJ2-3,TRBV6-2/TRBV6-3,-
TGCGCCAGTAGCCAAGATATGGCAGACTATAATTCACCCCTCCACTTT,CASSQDMADYNSPLHF,-,TRBJ1-6,TRBV4-1,-
TGCGCCAGCAGCAAGGACAGGGGCGGGCGTGAGACCTTC,CASSKDRGGRETF,TRBD1,TRBJ1-2,TRBV5-1,few
TGTGCCAGCAGCTTAGCTCCGGGACTAGTAGGAGAGACCCAGCACTTC,CASSLAPGLVGETQHF,TRBD2,TRBJ2-5,TRBV7-2,-
TGCAGTGCGGAGGGACAGACCGAGACCCAGTACTTC,CSAEGQTETQYF,-,TRBJ2-5,TRBV20-1,-
TGCAGTGCTATCGCCGGACAGGGCTCCTACAGTGAGCAGTTCTTC,CSAIAGQGSYSEQFF,TRBD1,TRBJ2-1,TRBV20-1,few
TGCGCCAGCAGCCAAGGCTTTATAGTACAGGGACGAAGAAACTATGGCTACACCTTC,CASSQGFIVQGRRNYGYTF,-,TRBJ1-2,TRBV4-1,few
TGTGCCAGCAGCCCCATATCAACTCGGAACAATGAGCAGTTCTTC,CASSPISTRNNEQFF,-,TRBJ2-1,TRBV7-3,-
TGCGCCAGCAGCCAAGAAGGCGGCGGGAGGGCCAGGGCAGATACGCAGTATTTT,CASSQEGGGRARADTQYF,TRBD2,TRBJ2-3,TRBV4-1,-
TGTGCCAGCAGCCCTCCCGGCCGGTACGAGCAGTACTTC,CASSPPGRYEQYF,-,TRBJ2-7,TRBV9,-
TGTGCTAGCAGACCCTTAGCGGGAGATACCTACAATGAGCAGTTCTTC,CASRPLAGDTYNEQFF,TRBD2,TRBJ2-1,TRBV7-7,-
TGTGCCAGCCGATCTTCGAGGGGACAGACCTACGAGCAGTACTTC,CASRSSRGQTYEQYF,TRBD1,TRBJ2-7,TRBV28,few
TGCGCCAGCAGCCAAGATCGGGGAGGGGCCTCCTACAATGAGCAGTTCTTC,CASSQDRGGASYNEQFF,TRBD2,TRBJ2-1,TRBV4-3,-
TGTGCCAGCAGTCAGACGGGACGGAACACTGAAGCTTTCTTT,CASSQTGRNTEAFF,-,TRBJ1-1,TRBV6-2/TRBV6-3,-
TGTGCCAGCAGCCAAGATCCCGCGGGGGACTATAGCACAGATACGCAGTATTTT,CASSQDPAGDYSTDTQYF,TRBD2,TRBJ2-3,TRBV3-1,-
TGCGCCAGCAGCTTAACTAGCGGGCACTCCTACAATGAGCAGTTCTTC,CASSLTSGHSYNEQFF,TRBD2,TRBJ2-1,TRBV5-1,-
TGTGCCAGCAGTGAAGCGGGAAACACTGAAGCTTTCTTT,CASSEAGNTEAFF,-,TRBJ1-1,TRBV2,-
TGTGCCAGCAGCCCTGCTGGGACTCTTCACACCGGGGAGCTGTTTTTT,CASSPAGTLHTGELFF,-,TRBJ2-2,TRBV3-1,-
TGTGCCAGCAGGGTGGACAGTACAGGCGAGCAGTACTTC,CASRVDSTGEQYF,-,TRBJ2-7,TRBV6-6,few
TGCGCCAGCAGCCGAAGGACTAGCGGGAGTTCAGATACGCAGTATTTT,CASSRRTSGSSDTQYF,TRBD2,TRBJ2-3,TRBV4-3,-
TGTGCCAGCAGCTTTTCGGGGACTCCCAACAATTCACCCCTCCACTTT,CASSFSGTPNNSPLHF,-,TRBJ1-6,TRBV5-5,-
TGTGCCAGCAGCCAGACGGGACAGGGGCTTCAAGAGACCCAGTACTTC,CASSQTGQGLQETQYF,TRBD1,TRBJ2-5,TRBV2,many
TGCAGCGTTGACGGACAGGCCACAGATACGCCGTATTTT,CSVDGQATDTPYF,TRBD1,TRBJ2-3,TRBV29-1,few
TGTGCCAGCAGCTTAGCGATAACGGGACAGGGTGAGGGCACTGAAGCTTTCTTT,CASSLAITGQGEGTEAFF,TRBD1,TRBJ1-1,TRBV7-6,-
TGCAGTGCAGGGGACAGGGAACGTGGCGATGGCTACACCTTC,CSAGDRERGDGYTF,TRBD1,TRBJ1-2,TRBV20-1,-
TGCGCCAGCAGGGAGACCGGGACAGGGTACTACGAGCAGTACTTC,CASRETGTGYYEQYF,TRBD1,TRBJ2-7,TRBV5-1,few
TGTGCCAGCAGTTTGCAGCGGGAGGGCCGGAGAACAGATACGCAGTATTTT,CASSLQREGRRTDTQYF,TRBD2,TRBJ2-3,TRBV27,-
TGTGCCAGCAGTTCACTATATCCTAGCGGGGGAACCCCAGATACGCAGTATTTT,CASSSLYPSGGTPDTQYF,TRBD2,TRBJ2-3,TRBV6-5,-
TGTGCCAGCAGCTACAATCCTGCGGAGGGACTAATCTCCTATGGCTACACCTTC,CASSYNPAEGLISYGYTF,-,TRBJ1-2,TRBV9,few
TGTGCCAGCAGCCGAACGGGACTTCAAGAGACCCAGTACTTC,CASSRTGLQETQYF,-,TRBJ2-5,TRBV7-2,many
TGCGCCAGCAGCGACGACAGGGGGGGTAATGAAAAACTGTTTTTT,CASSDDRGGNEKLFF,TRBD1,TRBJ1-4,TRBV5-1,few
TGTGCCAGCAGTGACAGGGGAAGTTCCACTGAAGCTTTCTTT,CASSDRGSSTEAFF,TRBD1,TRBJ1-1,TRBV6-6,-
TGTGCCAGCAGCTTAGCGTCCGCCGGGGAGCTGTTTTTT,CASSLASAGELFF,-,TRBJ2-2,TRBV11-2,few
TGCAGTGCGGGAGGGGCCACGGAAAATCAGCCCCAGCATTTT,CSAGGATENQPQHF,-,TRBJ1-5,TRBV20-1,-
TGTGCCATCAGTGGAATAGCGGGGGGCCAAGAGACCCAGTACTTC,CAISGIAGGQETQYF,TRBD2,TRBJ2-5,TRBV10-3,few
TGTGCCAGCAGCTATAACAGGGCCTCCTCTGGAAACACCATATATTTT,CASSYNRASSGNTIYF,-,TRBJ1-3,TRBV13,-
TGCAGTGCAAGGACAGGCCCAGACTATGGCTACACCTTC,CSARTGPDYGYTF,TRBD1,TRBJ1-2,TRBV20-1,-
TGTGCCAGCAGGTCTAAAACGGCCTCCTACGAGCAGTACTTC,CASRSKTASYEQYF,-,TRBJ2-7,TRBV25-1,-
TGCGCCAGCAGCTCGGACGGCTATAGCAATCAGCCCCAGCATTTT,CASSSDGYSNQPQHF,-,TRBJ1-5,TRBV5-1,many
TGTGCCAGCAGCTTCTACCCCGGGACACAAGAGACCCAGTACTTC,CASSFYPGTQETQYF,-,TRBJ2-5,TRBV7-2,few
TGTGCCAGCAGCTACGGGGTCGACTATGGCTACACCTTC,CASSYGVDYGYTF,-,TRBJ1-2,TRBV5-1,few
TGTGCCAGCAAAGTCAGGGGGCAAACTGAAGCTTTCTTT,CASKVRGQTEAFF,TRBD1,TRBJ1-1,TRBV28,-
TGTGCCAGCAGTACCTTGAGGCTAAATTCACCCCTCCACTTT,CASSTLRLNSPLHF,-,TRBJ1-6,TRBV6-2/TRBV6-3,few
TGCAGTGCTACTTCAGACATGTCCAATGAGCAGTTCTTC,CSATSDMSNEQFF,-,TRBJ2-1,TRBV20-1,few
TGCGCCAGCAGCCAAGTGGGACCGCGGGGTGGTGAGCAGTTCTTC,CASSQVGPRGGEQFF,-,TRBJ2-1,TRBV4-1,-
TGTGCCAGCAGCCAAGAAAGGATCAATGAGCAGTTCTTC,CASSQERINEQFF,-,TRBJ2-1,TRBV4-2,-
TGTGCCAGTAGAGGAGGTGGGGCGGATCAGCCCCAGCATTTT,CASRGGGADQPQHF,-,TRBJ1-5,TRBV19,-
TGTGCCAGCAGTTTTTCTGGCGGGAGGGCCATCTACAATGAGCAGTTCTTC,CASSFSGGRAIYNEQFF,TRBD2,TRBJ2-1,TRBV12-3/TRBV12-4,-
TGTGCCAGCAGACACTGGAATATCCGCAACCCACATGAGCAGTTCTTC,CASRHWNIRNPHEQFF,-,TRBJ2-1,TRBV6-2/TRBV6-3,-
TGTGCCAGCAGCCAAGAAACGGCTTATGGCTACACCTTC,CASSQETAYGYTF,-,TRBJ1-2,TRBV3-1,-
TGTGCCAGCAGCTTACCTGGGGCCCTCCATGACGAGCAGTACTTC,CASSLPGALHDEQYF,-,TRBJ2-7,TRBV7-9,-
TGTGCCAGCAGGAGGATCCCGGGACTAGGTGCAGATACGCAGTATTTT,CASRRIPGLGADTQYF,TRBD2,TRBJ2-3,TRBV11-2,-
TGTGCCAGCACAATAGAAGCATCAGGGGACACTGAAGCTTTCTTT,CASTIEASGDTEAFF,-,TRBJ1-1,TRBV28,few
TGTGCCAGCAGCCAGACAGGGTTAAGGTGGGAGACCCAGTACTTC,CASSQTGLRWETQYF,TRBD1,TRBJ2-5,TRBV11-2,many
TGTGCCAGCAGACAGGTTAGAGCCAAAAACATTCAGTACTTC,CASRQVRAKNIQYF,-,TRBJ2-4,TRBV28,few